The 3 T cell receptor beta chains below were found in one sample sequenced in a study of cytomegalovirus exposure and HLA in healthy donors. The PCR contained 60 Vbeta and 13 Jbeta primers. Assay used: immunoSEQ multiplex PCR; TCRdb lists only in-frame clones, some missing. Among more than 85,000 clones, approximately 83% were seen once, and the ten largest hold about 1.8%. Sequencing was carried out using PBMCs. The receptors come from a man aged 40-50 years in good health and CMV-seronegative.

The sample holds one count of this clone. The chain employs TRBV7-2 and TRBJ2-2; D is perhaps TRBD2 (6 bases). This CDR3 has 15 residues. V was pared by 2 bases and J by 2 bases, with 9 bases between. From germline, CDR1 is SGHTA and CDR2 FQGNSA. In DNA, the CDR3 is TGTGCCAGCAGCTTACGGAGGGGAAACACCGGGGAGCTGTTTTTT. It translates to CASSLRRGNTGELFF.

V usage is TRBV28 and J usage is TRBJ1-2, with a possible D match to TRBD1 (6 bases). The length of the CDR3 is 14 residues. Trimming took 6 bases from V and 4 from J, leaving 15 bases between them. Germline assignment: CDR1 MDHEN and CDR2 SYDVKM. The CDR3 loop is CASRPGQLPYGYTF. DNA of the CDR3: TGTGCCAGCAGACCAGGACAGTTACCCTATGGCTACACCTTC.

The rearrangement joins TRBV7-9 to TRBJ2-5, with TRBD2 matching over 12 bases. V shed 5 bases, J shed 1 base, and the junction held 5 bases outside the gene matches. Germline loops: CDR1 SEHNR, CDR2 FQNEAQ (reference sequence). The CDR3 is 16 amino acids. The CDR3 spells CASSPWTSGAQETQYF. CDR3 nucleotides: TGTGCCAGCAGCCCCTGGACTAGCGGGGCCCAAGAGACCCAGTACTTC.